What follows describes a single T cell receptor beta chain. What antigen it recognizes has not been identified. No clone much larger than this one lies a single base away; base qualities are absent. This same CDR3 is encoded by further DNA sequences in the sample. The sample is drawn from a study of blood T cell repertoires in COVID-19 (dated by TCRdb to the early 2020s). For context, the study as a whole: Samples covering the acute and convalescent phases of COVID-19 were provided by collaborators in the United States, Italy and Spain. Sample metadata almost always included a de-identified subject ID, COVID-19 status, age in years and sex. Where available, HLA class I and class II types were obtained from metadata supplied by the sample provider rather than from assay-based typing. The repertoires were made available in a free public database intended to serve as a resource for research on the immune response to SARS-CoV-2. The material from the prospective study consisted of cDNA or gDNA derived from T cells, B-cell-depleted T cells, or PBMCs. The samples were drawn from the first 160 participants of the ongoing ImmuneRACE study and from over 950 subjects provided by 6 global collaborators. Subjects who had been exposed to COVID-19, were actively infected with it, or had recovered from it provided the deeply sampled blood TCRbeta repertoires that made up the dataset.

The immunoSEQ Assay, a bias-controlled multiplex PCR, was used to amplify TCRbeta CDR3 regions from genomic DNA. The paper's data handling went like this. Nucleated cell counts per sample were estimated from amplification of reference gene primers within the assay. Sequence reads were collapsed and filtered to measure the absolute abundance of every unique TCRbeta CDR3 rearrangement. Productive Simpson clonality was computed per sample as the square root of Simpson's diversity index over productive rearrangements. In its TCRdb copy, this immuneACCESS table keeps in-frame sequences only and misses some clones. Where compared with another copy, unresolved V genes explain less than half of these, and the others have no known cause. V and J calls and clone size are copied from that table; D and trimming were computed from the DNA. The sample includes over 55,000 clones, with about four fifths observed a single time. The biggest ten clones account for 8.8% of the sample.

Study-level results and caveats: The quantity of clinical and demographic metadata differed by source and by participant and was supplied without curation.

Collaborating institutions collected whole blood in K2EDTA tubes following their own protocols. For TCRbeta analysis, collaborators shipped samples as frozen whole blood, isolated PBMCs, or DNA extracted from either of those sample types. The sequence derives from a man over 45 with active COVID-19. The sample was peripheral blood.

The CDR3 in this case is CASSQAGRGEQYF. The DNA reads TGTGCCAGCAGCCAAGCTGGTCGGGGAGAGCAGTACTTC. The chain is encoded by TRBV3-1 (or the pseudogene TRBV3-2) joined to TRBJ2-7; the best D guess is TRBD2, with 5 bases matching. The germline V gene (reference sequence) sets CDR1 to LGHDT and CDR2 to YNNKEL. V was cut back by 1 base and J by 7 bases, leaving a gap of 11 bases between them. The CDR3 measures 13 amino acids from cysteine to phenylalanine. Just the 39-base CDR3 DNA is kept, in frame starting at base 1.